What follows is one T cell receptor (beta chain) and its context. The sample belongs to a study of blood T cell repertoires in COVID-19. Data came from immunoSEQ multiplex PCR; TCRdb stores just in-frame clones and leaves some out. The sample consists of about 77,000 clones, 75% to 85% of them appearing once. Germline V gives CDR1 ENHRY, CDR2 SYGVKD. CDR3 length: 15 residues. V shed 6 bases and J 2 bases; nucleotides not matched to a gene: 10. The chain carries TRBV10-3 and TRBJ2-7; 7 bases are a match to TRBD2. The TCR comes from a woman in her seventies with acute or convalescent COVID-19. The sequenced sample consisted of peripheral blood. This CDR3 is CAIRRAGERPYEQYF. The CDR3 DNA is TGTGCCATCAGGAGGGCGGGGGAACGTCCCTACGAGCAGTACTTC.